This section outlines one TCR beta chain sequence together with its context. The target of this receptor is not known. Within one base of it there is no much larger clone, and no base qualities were kept. Trimming at the junction amounts to 9 bases on V and 2 bases on J, and the germline ends lie 14 bases apart. The germline V gene yields MDHEN for CDR1 and SYDVKM for CDR2. Taken from cysteine to phenylalanine, the CDR3 has 14 residues. The entry retains the CDR3 DNA only, 42 bases that are in frame from base 1. This sample is part of a study of early T cells in non-severe SARS-CoV-2 infection (dated by TCRdb to about 2021). Study-wide context: TCR sequencing used bulk RNA from unsorted whole blood, so alpha and beta chains could not be paired. What the authors observed across the whole study: VDJdb matching was skewed toward anti-spike CD8 responses, so virus-specific expansions were likely underestimated and private and CD4 specificities were missed.

Receptors were amplified or captured by 5' RACE. TCRdb lists the instrument as NextSeq 500. To correct for sequencing error and PCR bias, the TCR library protocol tagged individual cDNA molecules with unique molecular identifiers. Both TCR alpha and beta chains were sequenced, and tight co-correlation was observed between alpha and beta sequence abundances in each sample. As for the original processing: Decombinator V4 was used to annotate TCR sequences for V gene, J gene and CDR3. Expanded TCRs were defined as changing significantly between any two time points under a Poisson model with p below 0.0001. Abundances of TCRs were expressed as counts per million after normalisation to the total number of TCRs sequenced in each sample. TRAV1-2 paired with TRAJ12, TRAJ20 or TRAJ33 defined MAIT TCRs, while TRAV10 paired with TRAJ18 defined iNKT TCRs. VDJdb, accessed on 1 November 2021, was searched for TCRs annotated for CMV, EBV and SARS-CoV-2, and TCRs annotated for more than one antigen were excluded. TCRdb reanalyzed the raw reads on its own, using fastp at Q25 for trimming and MiXCR for clone calling, and kept in-frame beta chains. Rows are combined by CDR3 protein, so each entry shows the most common genes and DNA. These V and J calls are TCRdb output, not the study's own analysis. This sample comprises around 81,000 distinct CDR3 sequences, around 15% of them detected only once. Around 9.9% of the sample goes to the ten largest clones.

Set within a cohort of healthcare workers in London, UK, this nested case-control study involved weekly PCR testing of nasopharyngeal swabs along with blood sampling. Healthcare workers were recruited during the week of the UK lockdown, between 23 and 31 March 2020, and followed weekly for up to roughly 15 weeks. Sequencing input: whole blood. Rearrangement joined TRBV28 to TRBJ2-1; the D gene cannot be resolved beyond TRBD1 or TRBD2, each matching 6 bases. This clonotype originated in an adult who was a healthcare worker with PCR-confirmed SARS-CoV-2 infection or an uninfected control (not recorded which). The bases are TGTGCCAGTCATCGGGGGCTGACCTACAATGAGCAGTTCTTC. Its translation reads: CASHRGLTYNEQFF. Reference TRBV28 and TRBJ2-1 proteins supply the regions before and after the CDR3; the full variable domain is: DVKVTQSSRYLVKRTGEKVFLECVQDMDHENMFWYRQDPGLGLRLIYFSYDVKMKEKGDIPEGYSVSREKKERFSLILESASTNQTSMYLCASHRGLTYNEQFFGPGTRLTVL.